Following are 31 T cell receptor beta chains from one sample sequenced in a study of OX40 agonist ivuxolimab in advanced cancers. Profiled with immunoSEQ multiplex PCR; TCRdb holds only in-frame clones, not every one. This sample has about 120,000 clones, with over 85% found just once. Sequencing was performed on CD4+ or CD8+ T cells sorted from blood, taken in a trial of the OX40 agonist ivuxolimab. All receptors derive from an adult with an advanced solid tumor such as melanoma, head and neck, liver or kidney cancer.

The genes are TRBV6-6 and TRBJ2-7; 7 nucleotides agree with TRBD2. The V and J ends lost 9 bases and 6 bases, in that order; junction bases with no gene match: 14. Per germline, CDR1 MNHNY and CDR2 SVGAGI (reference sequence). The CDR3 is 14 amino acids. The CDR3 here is CASGGAPGGREQYF. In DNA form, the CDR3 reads TGTGCCAGTGGCGGGGCTCCGGGAGGTCGCGAGCAGTACTTC.

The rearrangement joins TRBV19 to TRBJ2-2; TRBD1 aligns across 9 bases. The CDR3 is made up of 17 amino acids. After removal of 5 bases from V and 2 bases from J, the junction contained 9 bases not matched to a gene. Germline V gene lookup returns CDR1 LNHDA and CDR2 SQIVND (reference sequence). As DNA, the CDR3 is TGTGCCAGTAGTGTTGGCCAGGGACAGGGTAACACCGGGGAGCTGTTTTTT. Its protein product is CASSVGQGQGNTGELFF. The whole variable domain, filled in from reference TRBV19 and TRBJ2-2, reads DGGITQSPKYLFRKEGQNVTLSCEQNLNHDAMYWYRQDPGQGLRLIYYSQIVNDFQKGDIAEGYSVSREKKESFPLTVTSAQKNPTAFYLCASSVGQGQGNTGELFFGEGSRLTVL.

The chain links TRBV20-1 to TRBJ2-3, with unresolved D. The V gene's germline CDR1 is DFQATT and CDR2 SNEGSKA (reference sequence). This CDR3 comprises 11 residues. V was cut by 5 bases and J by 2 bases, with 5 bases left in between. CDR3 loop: CSAQITDTQYF. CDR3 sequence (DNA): TGCAGTGCTCAAATCACAGATACGCAGTATTTT.

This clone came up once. The CDR3 sequence is CASSSHTNTEAFF. CDR3 DNA: TGTGCCAGCAGTTCACACACGAACACTGAAGCTTTCTTT. The chain uses TRBV28 and TRBJ1-1; no firm D call. The V and J ends lost 4 bases and 1 base respectively, with 7 bases between them. From germline, CDR1 is MDHEN and CDR2 SYDVKM. CDR3 size: 13 residues.

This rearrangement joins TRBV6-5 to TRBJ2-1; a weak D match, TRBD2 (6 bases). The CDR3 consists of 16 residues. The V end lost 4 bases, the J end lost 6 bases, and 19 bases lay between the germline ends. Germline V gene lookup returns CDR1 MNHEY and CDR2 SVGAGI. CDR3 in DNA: TGTGCCAGCAGTTTAGATTCCGGGACTGCTTTCAATGAGCAGTTCTTC. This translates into CASSLDSGTAFNEQFF.

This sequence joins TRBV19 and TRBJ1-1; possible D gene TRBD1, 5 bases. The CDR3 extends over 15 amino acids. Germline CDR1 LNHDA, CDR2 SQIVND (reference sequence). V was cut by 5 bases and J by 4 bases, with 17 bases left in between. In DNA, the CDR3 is TGTGCCAGTAGTCTTCGACAGAACGGGGGCACTGAAGCTTTCTTT. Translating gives CASSLRQNGGTEAFF.

The CDR3 loop is CASSSRDRGLNQPQHF. CDR3 DNA sequence: TGTGCCAGCAGCTCCAGAGATCGGGGCCTCAATCAGCCCCAGCATTTT. The gene calls are TRBV4-2 and TRBJ1-5; a weak D match, TRBD1 (5 bases). Deletions cut 5 bases from V and 3 bases from J, with 17 bases between. Germline CDR1 LGHNA, CDR2 YNFKEQ. CDR3 size: 16 residues.

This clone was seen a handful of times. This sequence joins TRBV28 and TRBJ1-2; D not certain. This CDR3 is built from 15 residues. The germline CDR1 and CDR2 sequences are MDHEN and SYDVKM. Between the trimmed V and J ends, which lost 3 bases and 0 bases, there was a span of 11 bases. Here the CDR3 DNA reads TGTGCCAGCAGTTTGACCTCTCTTACTAACTATGGCTACACCTTC. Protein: CASSLTSLTNYGYTF.

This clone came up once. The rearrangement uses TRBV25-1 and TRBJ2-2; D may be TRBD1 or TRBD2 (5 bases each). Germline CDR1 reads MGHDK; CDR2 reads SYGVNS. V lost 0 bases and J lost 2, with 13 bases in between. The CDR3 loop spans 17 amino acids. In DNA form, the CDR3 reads TGTGCCAGCAGTGAATATTTCGGGGACGTAAACACCGGGGAGCTGTTTTTT. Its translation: CASSEYFGDVNTGELFF.

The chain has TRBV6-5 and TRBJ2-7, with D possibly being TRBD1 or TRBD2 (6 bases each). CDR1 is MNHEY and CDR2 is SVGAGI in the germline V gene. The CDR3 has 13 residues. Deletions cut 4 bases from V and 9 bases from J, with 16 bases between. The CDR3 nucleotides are TGTGCCAGCAGTTCCACTGAGGGGGGTGGGCAGTACTTC. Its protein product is CASSSTEGGGQYF.

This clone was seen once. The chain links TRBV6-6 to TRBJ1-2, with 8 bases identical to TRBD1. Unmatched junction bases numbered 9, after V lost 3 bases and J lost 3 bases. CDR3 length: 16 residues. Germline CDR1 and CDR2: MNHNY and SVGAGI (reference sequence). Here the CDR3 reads CASSYLSQGADYGYTF. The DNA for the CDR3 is TGTGCCAGCAGTTATTTATCCCAGGGGGCAGACTATGGCTACACCTTC.

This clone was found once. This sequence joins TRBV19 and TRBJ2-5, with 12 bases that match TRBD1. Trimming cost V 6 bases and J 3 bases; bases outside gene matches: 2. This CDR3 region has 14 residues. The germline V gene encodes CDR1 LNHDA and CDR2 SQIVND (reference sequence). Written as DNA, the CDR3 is TGTGCCAGTAGGGGGACAGGGGGCGAAGAGACCCAGTACTTC. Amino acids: CASRGTGGEETQYF. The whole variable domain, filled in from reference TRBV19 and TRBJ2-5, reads DGGITQSPKYLFRKEGQNVTLSCEQNLNHDAMYWYRQDPGQGLRLIYYSQIVNDFQKGDIAEGYSVSREKKESFPLTVTSAQKNPTAFYLCASRGTGGEETQYFGPGTRLLVL.

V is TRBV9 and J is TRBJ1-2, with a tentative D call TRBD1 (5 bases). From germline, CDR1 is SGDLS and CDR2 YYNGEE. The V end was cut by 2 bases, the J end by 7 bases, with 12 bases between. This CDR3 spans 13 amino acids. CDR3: CASSVGDSGGYTF. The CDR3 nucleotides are TGTGCCAGCAGCGTGGGGGACTCGGGTGGCTACACCTTC.

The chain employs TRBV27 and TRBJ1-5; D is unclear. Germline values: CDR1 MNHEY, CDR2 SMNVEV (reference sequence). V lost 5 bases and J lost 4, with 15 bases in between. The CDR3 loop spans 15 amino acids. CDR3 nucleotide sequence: TGTGCCAGCAGTCCCAATCCAGGCTCTAATCAGCCCCAGCATTTT. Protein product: CASSPNPGSNQPQHF.

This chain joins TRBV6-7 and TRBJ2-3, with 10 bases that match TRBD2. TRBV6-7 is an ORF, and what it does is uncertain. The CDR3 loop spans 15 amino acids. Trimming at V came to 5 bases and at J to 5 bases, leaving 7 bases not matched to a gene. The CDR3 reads CASSGDSGGKDTQYF. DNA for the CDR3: TGTGCCAGCAGTGGTGATAGCGGGGGGAAAGATACGCAGTATTTT.

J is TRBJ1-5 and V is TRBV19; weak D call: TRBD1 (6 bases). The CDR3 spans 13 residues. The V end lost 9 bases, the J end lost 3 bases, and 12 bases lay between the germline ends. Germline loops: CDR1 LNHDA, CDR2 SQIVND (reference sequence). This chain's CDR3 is CASSQGFNQPQHF. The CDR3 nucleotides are TGTGCCAGCTCACAGGGCTTCAATCAGCCCCAGCATTTT. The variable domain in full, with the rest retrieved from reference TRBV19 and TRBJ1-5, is DGGITQSPKYLFRKEGQNVTLSCEQNLNHDAMYWYRQDPGQGLRLIYYSQIVNDFQKGDIAEGYSVSREKKESFPLTVTSAQKNPTAFYLCASSQGFNQPQHFGDGTRLSIL.

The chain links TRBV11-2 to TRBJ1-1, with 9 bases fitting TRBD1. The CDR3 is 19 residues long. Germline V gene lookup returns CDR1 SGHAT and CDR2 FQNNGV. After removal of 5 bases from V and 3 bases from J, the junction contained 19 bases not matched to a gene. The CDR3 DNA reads TGTGCCAGCAGCCGCCGGATGAAAACAGGGGGCGGCCTAGACACTGAAGCTTTCTTT. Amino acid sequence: CASSRRMKTGGGLDTEAFF.

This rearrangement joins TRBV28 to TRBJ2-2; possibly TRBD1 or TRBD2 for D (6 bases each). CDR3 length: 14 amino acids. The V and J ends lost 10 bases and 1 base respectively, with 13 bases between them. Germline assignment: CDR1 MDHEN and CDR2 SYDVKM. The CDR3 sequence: CATQGRGNTGELFF. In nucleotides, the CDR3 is TGTGCCACCCAGGGGCGGGGGAACACCGGGGAGCTGTTTTTT.

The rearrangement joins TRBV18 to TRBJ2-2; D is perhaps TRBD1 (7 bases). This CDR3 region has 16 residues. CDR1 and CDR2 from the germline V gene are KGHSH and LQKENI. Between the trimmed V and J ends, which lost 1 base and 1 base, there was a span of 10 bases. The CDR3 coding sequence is TGTGCCAGCTCACCACGACAGGGAGGGAACACCGGGGAGCTGTTTTTT. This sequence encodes CASSPRQGGNTGELFF. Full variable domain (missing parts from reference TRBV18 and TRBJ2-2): NAGVMQNPRHLVRRRGQEARLRCSPMKGHSHVYWYRQLPEEGLKFMVYLQKENIIDESGMPKERFSAEFPKEGPSILRIQQVVRGDSAAYFCASSPRQGGNTGELFFGEGSRLTVL.

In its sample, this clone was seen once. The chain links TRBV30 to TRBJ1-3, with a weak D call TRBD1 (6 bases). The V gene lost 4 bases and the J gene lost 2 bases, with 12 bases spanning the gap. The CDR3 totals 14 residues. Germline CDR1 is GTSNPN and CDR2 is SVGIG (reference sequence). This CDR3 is CAWKGGAPGNTIYF. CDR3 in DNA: TGTGCCTGGAAAGGGGGGGCGCCTGGAAACACCATATATTTT.

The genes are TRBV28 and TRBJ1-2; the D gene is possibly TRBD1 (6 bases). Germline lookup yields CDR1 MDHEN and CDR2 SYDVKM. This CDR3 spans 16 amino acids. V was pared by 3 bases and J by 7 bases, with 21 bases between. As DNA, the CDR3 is TGTGCCAGCAGTTTTTCAGGGGTGTCTTACTCGGGTGGCTACACCTTC. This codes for CASSFSGVSYSGGYTF.

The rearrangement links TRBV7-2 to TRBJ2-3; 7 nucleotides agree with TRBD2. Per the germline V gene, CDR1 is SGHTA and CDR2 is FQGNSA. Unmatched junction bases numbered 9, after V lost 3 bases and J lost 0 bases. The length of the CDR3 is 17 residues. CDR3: CASSFRFAGVSTDTQYF. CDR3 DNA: TGTGCCAGCAGCTTCCGTTTTGCGGGAGTCAGCACAGATACGCAGTATTTT.

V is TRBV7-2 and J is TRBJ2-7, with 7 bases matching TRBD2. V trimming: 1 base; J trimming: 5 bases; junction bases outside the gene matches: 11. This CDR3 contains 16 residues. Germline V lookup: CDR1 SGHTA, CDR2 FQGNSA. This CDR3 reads CASSLVGVREKHEQYF. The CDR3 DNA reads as TGTGCCAGCAGCTTAGTAGGGGTGCGGGAGAAGCACGAGCAGTACTTC.

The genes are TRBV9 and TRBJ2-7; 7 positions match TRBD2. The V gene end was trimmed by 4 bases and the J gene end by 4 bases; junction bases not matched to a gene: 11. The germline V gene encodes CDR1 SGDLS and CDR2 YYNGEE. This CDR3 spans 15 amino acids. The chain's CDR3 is CASSSQTGEGYEQYF. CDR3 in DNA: TGTGCCAGCAGCTCCCAGACGGGGGAGGGGTACGAGCAGTACTTC.

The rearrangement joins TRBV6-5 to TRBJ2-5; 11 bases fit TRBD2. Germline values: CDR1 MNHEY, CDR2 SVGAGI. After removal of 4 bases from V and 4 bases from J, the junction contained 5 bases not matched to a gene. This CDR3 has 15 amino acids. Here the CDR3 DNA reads TGTGCCAGCAGTTCACTAGCGGGAGCATCAGAGACCCAGTACTTC. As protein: CASSSLAGASETQYF.

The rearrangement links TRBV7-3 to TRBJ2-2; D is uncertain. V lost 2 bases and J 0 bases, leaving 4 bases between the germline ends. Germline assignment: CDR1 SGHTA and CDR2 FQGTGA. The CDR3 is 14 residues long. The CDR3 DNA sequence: TGTGCCAGCAGCTTAGAACCGAACACCGGGGAGCTGTTTTTT. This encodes CASSLEPNTGELFF.

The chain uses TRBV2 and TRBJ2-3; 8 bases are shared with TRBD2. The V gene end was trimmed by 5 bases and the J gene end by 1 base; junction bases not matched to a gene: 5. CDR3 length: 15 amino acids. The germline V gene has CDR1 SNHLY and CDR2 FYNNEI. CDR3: CASSRQTSGTDTQYF. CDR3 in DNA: TGTGCCAGCAGTCGCCAGACTAGCGGCACAGATACGCAGTATTTT.

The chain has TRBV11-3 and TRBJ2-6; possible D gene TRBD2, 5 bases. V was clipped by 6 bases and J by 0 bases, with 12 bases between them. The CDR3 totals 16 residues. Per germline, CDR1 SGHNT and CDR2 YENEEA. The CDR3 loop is CASSSGSLSGANVLTF. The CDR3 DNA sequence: TGTGCCAGCAGTTCGGGGTCCCTCTCTGGGGCCAACGTCCTGACTTTC.

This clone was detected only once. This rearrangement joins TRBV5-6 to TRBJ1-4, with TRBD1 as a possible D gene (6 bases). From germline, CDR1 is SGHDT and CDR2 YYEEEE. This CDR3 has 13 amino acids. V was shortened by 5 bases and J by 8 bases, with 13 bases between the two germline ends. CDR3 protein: CASRTGNGEKLFF. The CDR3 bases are TGTGCCAGCAGGACAGGTAACGGGGAAAAACTGTTTTTT. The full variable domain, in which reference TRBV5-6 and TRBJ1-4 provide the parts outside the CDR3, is DAGVTQSPTHLIKTRGQQVTLRCSPKSGHDTVSWYQQALGQGPQFIFQYYEEEERQRGNFPDRFSGHQFPNYSSELNVNALLLGDSALYLCASRTGNGEKLFFGSGTQLSVL.

CDR3 DNA sequence: TGTGCCTGGAGTTCCGTGTCCCACGGACAGGGACGCTACGAGCAGTACTTC. It yields the protein CAWSSVSHGQGRYEQYF. The V call is TRBV30, the J call TRBJ2-7; 8 bases match TRBD1. Germline trimming cut 2 bases from V and 3 bases from J; bases unmatched to any gene: 15. Germline CDR1 and CDR2: GTSNPN and SVGIG (reference sequence). CDR3 length: 17 residues.

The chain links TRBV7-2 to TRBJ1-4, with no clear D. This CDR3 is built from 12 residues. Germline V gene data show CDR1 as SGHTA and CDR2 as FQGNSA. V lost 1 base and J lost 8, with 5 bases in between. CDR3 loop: CASSLGPEKLFF. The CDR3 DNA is TGTGCCAGCAGCTTAGGTCCAGAAAAACTGTTTTTT.